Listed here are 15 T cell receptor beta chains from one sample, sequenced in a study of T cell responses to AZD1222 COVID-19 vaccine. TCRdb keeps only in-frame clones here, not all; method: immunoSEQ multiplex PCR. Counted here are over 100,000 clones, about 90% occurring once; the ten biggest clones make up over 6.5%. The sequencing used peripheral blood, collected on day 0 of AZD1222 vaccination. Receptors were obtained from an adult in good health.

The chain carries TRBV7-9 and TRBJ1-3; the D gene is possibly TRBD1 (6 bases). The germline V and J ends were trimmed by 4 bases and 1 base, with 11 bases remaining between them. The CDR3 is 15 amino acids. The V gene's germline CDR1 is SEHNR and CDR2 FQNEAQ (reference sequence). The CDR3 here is CASSSGRGSGNTIYF. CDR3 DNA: TGTGCCAGCAGCTCTGGCAGGGGTTCTGGAAACACCATATATTTT.

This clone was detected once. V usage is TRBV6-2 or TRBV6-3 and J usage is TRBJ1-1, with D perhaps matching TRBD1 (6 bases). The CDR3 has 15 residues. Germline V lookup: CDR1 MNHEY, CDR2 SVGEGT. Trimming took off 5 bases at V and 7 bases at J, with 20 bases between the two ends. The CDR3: CASSHPGQGVGEAFF. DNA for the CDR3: TGTGCCAGCAGTCATCCGGGACAAGGGGTAGGTGAAGCTTTCTTT.

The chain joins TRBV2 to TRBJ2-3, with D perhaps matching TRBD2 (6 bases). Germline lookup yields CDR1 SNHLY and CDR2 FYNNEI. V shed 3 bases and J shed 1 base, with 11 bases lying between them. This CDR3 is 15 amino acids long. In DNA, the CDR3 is TGTGCCAGCAGTGATTGGCGGGGCGGCACAGATACGCAGTATTTT. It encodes CASSDWRGGTDTQYF.

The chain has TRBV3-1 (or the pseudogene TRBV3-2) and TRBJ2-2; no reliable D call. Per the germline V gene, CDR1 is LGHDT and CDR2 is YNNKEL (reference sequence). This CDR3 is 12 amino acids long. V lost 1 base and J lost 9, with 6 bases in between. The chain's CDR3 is CASSQGVRELFF. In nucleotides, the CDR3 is TGTGCCAGCAGCCAAGGGGTGCGGGAGCTGTTTTTT.

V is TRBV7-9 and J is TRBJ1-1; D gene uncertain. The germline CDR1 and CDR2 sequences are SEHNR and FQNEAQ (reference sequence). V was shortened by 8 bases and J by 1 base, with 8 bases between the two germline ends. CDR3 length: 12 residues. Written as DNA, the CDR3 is TGTGCCAGCCGAACCTCGAACACTGAAGCTTTCTTT. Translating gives CASRTSNTEAFF.

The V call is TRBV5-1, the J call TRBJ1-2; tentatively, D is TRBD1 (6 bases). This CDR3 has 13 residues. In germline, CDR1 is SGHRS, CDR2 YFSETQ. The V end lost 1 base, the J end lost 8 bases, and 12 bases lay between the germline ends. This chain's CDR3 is CASSLQGTGGYTF. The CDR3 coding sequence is TGCGCCAGCAGCTTGCAGGGGACGGGGGGCTACACCTTC.

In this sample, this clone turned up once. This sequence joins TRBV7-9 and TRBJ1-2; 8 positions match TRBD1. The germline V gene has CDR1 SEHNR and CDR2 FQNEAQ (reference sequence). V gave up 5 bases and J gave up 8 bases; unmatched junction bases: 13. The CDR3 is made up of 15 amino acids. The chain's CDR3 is CASSPDRAMSRGYTF. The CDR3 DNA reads TGTGCCAGCAGCCCGGACAGGGCCATGAGTCGGGGCTACACCTTC.

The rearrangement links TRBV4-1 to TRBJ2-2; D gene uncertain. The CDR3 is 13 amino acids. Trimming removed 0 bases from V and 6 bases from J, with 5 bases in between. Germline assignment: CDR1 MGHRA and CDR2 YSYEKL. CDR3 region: CASSQDGAGELFF. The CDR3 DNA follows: TGCGCCAGCAGCCAAGATGGAGCCGGGGAGCTGTTTTTT.

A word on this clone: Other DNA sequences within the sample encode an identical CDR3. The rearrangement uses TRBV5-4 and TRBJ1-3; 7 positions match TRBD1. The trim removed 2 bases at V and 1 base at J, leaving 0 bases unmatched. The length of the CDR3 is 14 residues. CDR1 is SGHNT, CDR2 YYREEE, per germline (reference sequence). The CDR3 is CASSLQGSGNTIYF. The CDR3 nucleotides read TGTGCCAGCAGCTTACAGGGGTCTGGAAACACCATATATTTT.

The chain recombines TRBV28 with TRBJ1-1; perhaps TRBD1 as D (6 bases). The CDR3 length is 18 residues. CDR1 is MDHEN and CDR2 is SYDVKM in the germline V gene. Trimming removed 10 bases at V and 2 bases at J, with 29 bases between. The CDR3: CATQLGGAKGTLNTEAFF. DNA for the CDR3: TGTGCCACCCAGCTGGGGGGGGCGAAGGGGACCCTTAACACTGAAGCTTTCTTT. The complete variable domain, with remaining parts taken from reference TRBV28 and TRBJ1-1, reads DVKVTQSSRYLVKRTGEKVFLECVQDMDHENMFWYRQDPGLGLRLIYFSYDVKMKEKGDIPEGYSVSREKKERFSLILESASTNQTSMYLCATQLGGAKGTLNTEAFFGQGTRLTVV.

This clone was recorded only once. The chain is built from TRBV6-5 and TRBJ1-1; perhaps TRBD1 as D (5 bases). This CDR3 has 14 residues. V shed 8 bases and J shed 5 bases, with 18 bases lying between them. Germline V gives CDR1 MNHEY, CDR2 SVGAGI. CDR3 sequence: CASSWGGERTEAFF. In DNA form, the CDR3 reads TGTGCCAGCTCCTGGGGGGGGGAACGGACTGAAGCTTTCTTT.

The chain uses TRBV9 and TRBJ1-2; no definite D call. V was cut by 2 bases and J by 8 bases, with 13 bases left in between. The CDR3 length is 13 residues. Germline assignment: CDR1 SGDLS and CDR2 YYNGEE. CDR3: CASSVGNAQGYTF. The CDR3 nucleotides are TGTGCCAGCAGCGTTGGGAATGCCCAGGGCTACACCTTC. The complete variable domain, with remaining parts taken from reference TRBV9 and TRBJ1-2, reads DSGVTQTPKHLITATGQRVTLRCSPRSGDLSVYWYQQSLDQGLQFLIQYYNGEERAKGNILERFSAQQFPDLHSELNLSSLELGDSALYFCASSVGNAQGYTFGSGTRLTVV.

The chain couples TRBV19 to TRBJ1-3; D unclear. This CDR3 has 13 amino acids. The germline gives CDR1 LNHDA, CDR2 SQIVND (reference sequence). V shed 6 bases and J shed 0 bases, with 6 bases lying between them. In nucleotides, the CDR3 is TGTGCCAGTAGGCAGAGCTCTGGAAACACCATATATTTT. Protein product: CASRQSSGNTIYF.

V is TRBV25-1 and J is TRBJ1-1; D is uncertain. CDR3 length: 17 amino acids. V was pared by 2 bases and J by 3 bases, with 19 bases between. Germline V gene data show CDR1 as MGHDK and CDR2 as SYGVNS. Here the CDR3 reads CASSEMGTSSGYTEAFF. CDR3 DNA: TGTGCCAGCAGTGAAATGGGAACCTCCTCGGGGTACACTGAAGCTTTCTTT.

CDR3 loop: CASSLSYLFSNEQFF. CDR3 bases: TGTGCCAGCAGCTTATCTTACTTGTTTTCCAATGAGCAGTTCTTC. The chain uses TRBV11-2 and TRBJ2-1, with no clear D. The CDR3 totals 15 residues. Trimming took 2 bases from V and 6 from J, leaving 14 bases between them. Germline V CDR1 and CDR2: SGHAT, FQNNGV.